Given below is one TCR beta chain in context. The CDR3 totals 20 residues. The sample belongs to a study of control samples from healthy donors and cancer patients. Assay used: immunoSEQ multiplex PCR; TCRdb lists only in-frame clones, some missing. Counted here are some 76,000 clones, about 90% occurring once; the ten biggest clones make up 19%. V and J are TRBV21-1 and TRBJ2-3; the table's D gene call, TRBD1, was not cross checked with the DNA. TRBV21-1 is termed a pseudogene. Source material: PBMCs. This sequence was found in a man aged 60 to 75 with lung cancer. The CDR3 sequence: CASTPSPGTGFPSRTDTQYF. In DNA, the CDR3 is TGTGCCAGCACCCCCAGCCCCGGGACAGGGTTCCCTTCCCGCACAGATACGCAGTATTTT.